This T cell receptor beta chain stems from a study of blood T cell repertoires in COVID-19. Across the study: Samples of COVID-19 (acute and convalescent) were obtained from the United States, Italy and Spain. The analysed material was cDNA or gDNA that came from T cells, B-cell-depleted T cells, or PBMCs.

Looked up from germline, CDR1 is MDHEN and CDR2 is SYDVKM. The V and J ends lost 6 bases and 2 bases, in that order; junction bases with no gene match: 4. This CDR3 has 15 residues. Original data processing: Amplification of reference gene primers provided the estimated nucleated cell counts. Sequencing was performed with immunoSEQ multiplex PCR; in TCRdb, only in-frame clones are kept and a portion is missing. V, J and clone size reflect that table, while D and trimming were determined from the DNA. The profile shows about 150,000 clones, approximately 83% of them singletons. The clonotype originates from a man between 65 and 80 years old who had recovered from COVID-19. The sequenced sample consisted of peripheral blood. This sequence joins TRBV28 and TRBJ2-3; 11 bases fit TRBD2. CDR3 sequence: CASRGLAVYTDTQYF. CDR3 DNA sequence: TGTGCCAGCAGGGGACTAGCGGTCTACACAGATACGCAGTATTTT.